A single sample is the source of the 31 T cell receptor beta chains below, sequenced in a study of blood T cell repertoires in COVID-19. TCRdb's copy holds only in-frame clones and misses some; the assay was immunoSEQ multiplex PCR. Here the sample spans 200,000 or so clones, about 88% being singletons. The sequenced sample was peripheral blood. Every receptor here comes from a man aged 65 to 85 with acute or convalescent COVID-19.

For this clone: Other DNA sequences in the same sample also yield this CDR3. J is TRBJ1-5 and V is TRBV10-3; D is unclear. In germline, CDR1 is ENHRY, CDR2 SYGVKD. The CDR3 is made up of 16 amino acids. V was cut by 0 bases and J by 0 bases, with 9 bases left in between. This CDR3 reads CAISESGGNSNQPQHF. The CDR3 nucleotides are TGTGCCATCAGTGAGTCAGGAGGGAATAGCAATCAGCCCCAGCATTTT.

V and J are TRBV28 and TRBJ2-7, with D unresolved. Germline assignment: CDR1 MDHEN and CDR2 SYDVKM. The V end lost 3 bases, the J end lost 4 bases, and 34 bases lay between the germline ends. This CDR3 has 21 amino acids. CDR3 nucleotides: TGTGCCAGCAGTTTCCCAACGATTTTTTCCGAGGCGACCCGCTCACGGTACGAGCAGTACTTC. It translates to CASSFPTIFSEATRSRYEQYF.

This rearrangement joins TRBV5-4 to TRBJ2-1, with 10 bases fitting TRBD2. J was trimmed by 9 bases and V by 4 bases; bases with no gene match: 16. The CDR3 is 17 amino acids. Germline V lookup: CDR1 SGHNT, CDR2 YYREEE (reference sequence). The CDR3 reads CASSLNRGAGGSGEQFF. CDR3 bases: TGTGCCAGCAGCCTCAATCGAGGAGCGGGAGGGAGTGGTGAGCAGTTCTTC.

V gene TRBV2 combines with J gene TRBJ2-3; possible D gene TRBD2, 5 bases. Germline values: CDR1 SNHLY, CDR2 FYNNEI. This CDR3 comprises 14 residues. Trimming shortened V by 7 bases and J by 0 bases, and 11 bases separated the two germline ends. CDR3 amino acids: CASIGLQSTDTQYF. The CDR3 DNA sequence: TGTGCCAGCATAGGACTCCAAAGCACAGATACGCAGTATTTT. The whole variable domain, remainder taken from reference TRBV2 and TRBJ2-3, is EPEVTQTPSHQVTQMGQEVILRCVPISNHLYFYWYRQILGQKVEFLVSFYNNEISEKSEIFDDQFSVERPDGSNFTLKIRSTKLEDSAMYFCASIGLQSTDTQYFGPGTRLTVL.

A single count supports this clone. This chain joins TRBV2 and TRBJ2-5; the match to TRBD1 covers 7 bases. Trimming removed 9 bases from V and 0 bases from J; junction bases left unmatched: 10. The CDR3 covers 15 residues. Germline lookup yields CDR1 SNHLY and CDR2 FYNNEI. CDR3 residues: CARNYNGQDQETQYF. CDR3 sequence (DNA): TGTGCCAGAAATTATAACGGACAGGACCAAGAGACCCAGTACTTC.

The chain has TRBV19 and TRBJ2-5; the match to TRBD2 covers 11 bases. Trimming took 6 bases from V and 5 from J; bases not matched to a gene: 5. The CDR3 loop spans 14 amino acids. CDR1 is LNHDA, CDR2 SQIVND, per germline (reference sequence). The CDR3 here is CASRLAGVGETQYF. The CDR3 DNA reads TGTGCCAGTAGACTAGCGGGAGTCGGTGAGACCCAGTACTTC.

Only one count was recorded for this clone. This chain uses TRBV7-9 with TRBJ1-4, with TRBD1 matching over 9 bases. CDR1 SEHNR and CDR2 FQNEAQ come from the germline V gene (reference sequence). J gave up 7 bases and V 3 bases, and 6 bases lay outside the gene matches. The length of the CDR3 is 15 residues. The CDR3 nucleotides read TGTGCCAGCAGCTTGGGGACAGGGTTAACTGAAAAACTGTTTTTT. It yields the protein CASSLGTGLTEKLFF.

Only one count was recorded for this clone. The chain couples TRBV11-1 to TRBJ2-1; 8 bases map to TRBD2. The CDR3 has 15 amino acids. V dropped 5 bases and J dropped 2; count of bases not matched to a gene: 5. Germline lookup yields CDR1 SGHAT and CDR2 FQDESV (reference sequence). The CDR3 DNA sequence: TGTGCCAGCAGCCGTGCGGGGGGCCCCTACAATGAGCAGTTCTTC. Residues: CASSRAGGPYNEQFF.

The rearrangement joins TRBV19 to TRBJ2-6, with 7 nucleotides matching TRBD1. Germline V gene data show CDR1 as LNHDA and CDR2 as SQIVND (reference sequence). V lost 7 bases to trimming and J lost 1 base; unmatched junction nucleotides: 4. The CDR3 contains 15 residues. The CDR3 region is CASTRTGSGANVLTF. CDR3 DNA: TGTGCCAGTACCAGGACAGGTTCTGGGGCCAACGTCCTGACTTTC.

This clone was detected only once. This chain links TRBV6-1 with TRBJ2-7, with D hard to call. This CDR3 contains 14 residues. Trimming took off 0 bases at V and 3 bases at J, with 9 bases between the two ends. Germline CDR1 reads MNHNS; CDR2 reads SASEGT. The CDR3 loop reads CASSEAFPGYEQYF. In DNA form, the CDR3 reads TGTGCCAGCAGTGAAGCCTTCCCGGGCTACGAGCAGTACTTC.

The chain uses TRBV5-8 and TRBJ2-3; 8 bases line up with TRBD1. Germline loops: CDR1 SGHTS, CDR2 YDEGEE. V trimming: 4 bases; J trimming: 2 bases; junction bases outside the gene matches: 6. The CDR3 is 15 amino acids. This CDR3 reads CASSLGQGSTDTQYF. Written as DNA, the CDR3 is TGTGCCAGCAGCCTTGGACAGGGATCCACAGATACGCAGTATTTT.

In DNA, the CDR3 is TGCAGCGTTCGACAGGGACGCCCTGGGGAGACCCAGTACTTC. Protein product: CSVRQGRPGETQYF. The chain couples TRBV29-1 to TRBJ2-5, with 7 bases fitting TRBD1. The CDR3 spans 14 residues. After removal of 5 bases from V and 5 bases from J, the junction contained 11 bases not matched to a gene. Germline V gives CDR1 SQVTM, CDR2 ANQGSEA.

J is TRBJ2-1 and V is TRBV12-5, with 7 nucleotides matching TRBD1. The germline gives CDR1 LGHNT, CDR2 FRNRAP. V was clipped by 7 bases and J by 8 bases; unmatched bases: 14. CDR3 size: 15 residues. The CDR3 spells CASARPTGSWDEQFF. CDR3 coding DNA: TGTGCTAGTGCTCGACCGACAGGGAGCTGGGATGAGCAGTTCTTC. The full variable domain, completed using reference TRBV12-5 and TRBJ2-1, is DARVTQTPRHKVTEMGQEVTMRCQPILGHNTVFWYRQTMMQGLELLAYFRNRAPLDDSGMPKDRFSAEMPDATLATLKIQPSEPRDSAVYFCASARPTGSWDEQFFGPGTRLTVL.

The chain has TRBV19 and TRBJ1-1, with TRBD1 matching 8 bases. CDR1 is LNHDA and CDR2 is SQIVND in the germline V gene (reference sequence). The CDR3 spans 16 residues. Germline trimming cut 7 bases from V and 0 bases from J; bases unmatched to any gene: 10. CDR3 sequence reads: CASTPRTGSLNTEAFF. Here the CDR3 DNA reads TGTGCCAGTACCCCCAGGACAGGGAGCCTGAACACTGAAGCTTTCTTT.

The gene calls are TRBV5-1 and TRBJ2-1, with a tentative D call TRBD2 (5 bases). The V gene lost 0 bases and the J gene lost 8 bases, with 12 bases spanning the gap. The CDR3 extends over 14 amino acids. CDR1 and CDR2 (germline): SGHRS, YFSETQ. CDR3 nucleotides: TGCGCCAGCAGCTTGGCCATCGGGGAGTATGAGCAGTTCTTC. Translating it yields CASSLAIGEYEQFF.

The rearrangement uses TRBV5-1 and TRBJ2-3; TRBD2 aligns across 8 bases. Unmatched junction bases numbered 9, after V lost 2 bases and J lost 4 bases. Germline CDR1 reads SGHRS; CDR2 reads YFSETQ. This CDR3 has 16 residues. DNA for the CDR3: TGCGCCAGCAGCTTTACAAGCGGGAGAGCCTCAGATACGCAGTATTTT. It is translated as CASSFTSGRASDTQYF.

V gene TRBV2 combines with J gene TRBJ1-2, with D maybe TRBD1 (6 bases). Germline CDR1 SNHLY, CDR2 FYNNEI. The CDR3 loop spans 11 amino acids. V gave up 7 bases and J gave up 6 bases, with 9 bases separating them. The CDR3, as DNA: TGTGCCAGCACCAGGGGAGATGGCTACACCTTC. This sequence encodes CASTRGDGYTF.

Worth noting for this clone: An end of the junction differs from the germline gene, which may be a read error. The rearrangement joins TRBV7-7 to TRBJ2-1; 16 nucleotides agree with TRBD2. This CDR3 contains 16 residues. Germline V CDR1 and CDR2: SSHAT, FNYEAQ (reference sequence). In DNA, the CDR3 is TGTGCTAGCAGCATGGGACTAGCGGGAGGGGGGGATGAGCAGTTCTTC. Translated, it gives CASSMGLAGGGDEQFF.

The chain employs TRBV12-3 or TRBV12-4 and TRBJ2-2; no clear D. This CDR3 spans 13 amino acids. V was pared by 8 bases and J by 4 bases, with 11 bases between. This CDR3 is CASEASATGELFF. The CDR3 region has the DNA TGTGCCAGCGAGGCCTCGGCCACCGGGGAGCTGTTTTTT.

This clone was seen a single time. This rearrangement joins TRBV7-6 to TRBJ2-7; TRBD1 matches at 10 bases. Germline CDR1 is SGHVS and CDR2 is FNYEAQ. The CDR3 consists of 15 residues. J was trimmed by 4 bases and V by 5 bases; bases with no gene match: 8. In DNA, the CDR3 is TGTGCCAGCAGCCCCAGACAGGGGGCAACGTACGAGCAGTACTTC. It is translated as CASSPRQGATYEQYF. The complete variable domain, with remaining parts taken from reference TRBV7-6 and TRBJ2-7, reads GAGVSQSPRYKVTKRGQDVALRCDPISGHVSLYWYRQALGQGPEFLTYFNYEAQQDKSGLPNDRFSAERPEGSISTLTIQRTEQRDSAMYRCASSPRQGATYEQYFGPGTRLTVT.

The rearrangement joins TRBV9 to TRBJ2-7, with D maybe TRBD2 (5 bases). This CDR3 has 14 amino acids. Germline assignment: CDR1 SGDLS and CDR2 YYNGEE. V gave up 4 bases and J gave up 3 bases, with 14 bases separating them. CDR3 residues: CASSTGNTGYEQYF. The CDR3 region has the DNA TGTGCCAGCAGCACCGGGAATACTGGCTACGAGCAGTACTTC.

The chain employs TRBV19 and TRBJ1-5; D call uncertain. V gave up 3 bases and J gave up 3 bases, with 3 bases separating them. Germline CDR1 and CDR2: LNHDA and SQIVND (reference sequence). This CDR3 is built from 12 residues. The CDR3 DNA reads TGTGCCAGTAGTATGTACAATCAGCCCCAGCATTTT. It encodes CASSMYNQPQHF.

The chain combines TRBV12-3 or TRBV12-4 with TRBJ1-2; D remains ambiguous. V lost 2 bases and J 3 bases, leaving 7 bases between the germline ends. The CDR3 extends over 13 amino acids. CDR3 sequence reads: CASSLLGYYGYTF. CDR3 bases: TGTGCCAGCAGTTTACTCGGGTACTATGGCTACACCTTC.

CDR3 sequence: CASSPNTQGTYGYTF. CDR3 DNA sequence: TGTGCCAGCAGTCCAAATACACAGGGGACCTATGGCTACACCTTC. This chain links TRBV27 with TRBJ1-2, with 7 bases identical to TRBD1. With 5 bases clipped from V and 4 bases from J, the junction kept 10 bases outside the gene matches. CDR3 length equals 15 residues. Germline values: CDR1 MNHEY, CDR2 SMNVEV (reference sequence).

The J gene is TRBJ1-1, the V gene TRBV24-1, with 11 bases lining up with TRBD1. CDR1 and CDR2 from the germline V gene are KGHDR and SFDVKD. V shed 2 bases, J shed 5 bases, and the junction held 6 bases outside the gene matches. This CDR3 contains 16 residues. The CDR3 reads CATSDSGDRGRTEAFF. The CDR3 coding sequence is TGTGCCACCAGTGATTCGGGGGACAGGGGGAGGACTGAAGCTTTCTTT.

This clone was picked up one time. CDR3 nucleotide sequence: TGTGCCAGCAGGTGGGGCACCTTCGGCGAGCAGTACTTC. Protein sequence: CASRWGTFGEQYF. The chain links TRBV14 to TRBJ2-7; tentatively, D is TRBD1 (5 bases). This CDR3 has 13 amino acids. Germline V gene lookup returns CDR1 SGHDN and CDR2 FVKESK. V was cut by 6 bases and J by 6 bases, with 15 bases left in between.

The rearrangement links TRBV3-1 (or the pseudogene TRBV3-2) to TRBJ2-3; 7 bases map to TRBD1. The ends lost 0 bases at V and 8 bases at J; junction bases unmatched: 11. From germline, CDR1 is LGHDT and CDR2 YNNKEL (reference sequence). CDR3 length: 16 residues. The CDR3 reads CASSQDTGAGGLTQYF. CDR3 in DNA: TGTGCCAGCAGCCAAGATACAGGTGCAGGGGGTCTTACGCAGTATTTT.

This clone was recorded a few times. V and J are TRBV7-3 and TRBJ2-1; TRBD2 aligns across 11 bases. This CDR3 is 16 amino acids long. CDR1 is SGHTA and CDR2 is FQGTGA in the germline V gene. Trimming at V came to 4 bases and at J to 7 bases, leaving 9 bases not matched to a gene. This CDR3 reads CASSSSLAGVENEQFF. The CDR3 nucleotides read TGTGCCAGCAGCTCCTCACTAGCGGGAGTAGAAAATGAGCAGTTCTTC.

The rearrangement joins TRBV3-1 (or the pseudogene TRBV3-2) to TRBJ2-2, with no clear D. Germline CDR1 LGHDT, CDR2 YNNKEL (reference sequence). Trimming shortened V by 3 bases and J by 4 bases, and 6 bases separated the two germline ends. This CDR3 contains 13 residues. This CDR3 reads CASSQISTGELFF. The CDR3 DNA reads as TGTGCCAGCAGCCAGATTAGCACCGGGGAGCTGTTTTTT.

This clone was observed once. The chain couples TRBV18 to TRBJ1-5; no clear D. Germline V gives CDR1 KGHSH, CDR2 LQKENI. V lost 2 bases, J lost 3 bases, and 11 bases lay in between. The CDR3 length is 15 residues. CDR3 protein: CASSPGFGNNQPQHF. CDR3 DNA: TGTGCCAGCTCACCAGGTTTCGGGAACAATCAGCCCCAGCATTTT.

The genes are TRBV2 and TRBJ2-6; D not resolved. Trimming took 3 bases from V and 0 from J, leaving 3 bases between them. Per germline, CDR1 SNHLY and CDR2 FYNNEI. This CDR3 spans 14 amino acids. CDR3 sequence reads: CASSERSGANVLTF. Written as DNA, the CDR3 is TGTGCCAGCAGTGAGCGCTCTGGGGCCAACGTCCTGACTTTC.